The entry that follows covers one T cell receptor beta chain sequence. The repertoire was sequenced with immunoSEQ multiplex PCR; TCRdb's copy has only in-frame clones and lacks some. The sample lists 15,000 to 20,000 clones; about 90% were seen once. Per the germline V gene, CDR1 is SNHLY and CDR2 is FYNNEI. Trimming took 6 bases from V and 3 from J; bases not matched to a gene: 4. The CDR3 sequence is 14 residues long. The data derive from a study of blood T cell repertoires in COVID-19. Source material: peripheral blood. The source of this sequence is a human donor in a cohort sampled during active COVID-19. The J gene is TRBJ2-2, the V gene TRBV2; 7 bases align to TRBD2. CDR3: CASRGRADTGELFF. In DNA form, the CDR3 reads TGTGCCAGCAGAGGGAGGGCGGACACCGGGGAGCTGTTTTTT.